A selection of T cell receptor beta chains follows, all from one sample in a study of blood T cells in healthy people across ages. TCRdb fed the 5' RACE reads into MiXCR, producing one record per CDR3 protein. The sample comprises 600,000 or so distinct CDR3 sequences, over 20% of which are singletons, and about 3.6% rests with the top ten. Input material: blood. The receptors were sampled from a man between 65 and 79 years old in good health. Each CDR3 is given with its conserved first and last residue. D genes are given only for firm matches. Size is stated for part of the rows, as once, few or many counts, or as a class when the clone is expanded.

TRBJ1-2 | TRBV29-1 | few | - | TGCAGCGTTGACGAGGGATCTTATGGCTACACCTTC | CSVDEGSYGYTF
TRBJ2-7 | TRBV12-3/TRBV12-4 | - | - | TGTGCCAGCAGTTTTGGGTGGTTAAGCTCCTACGAGCAGTACTTC | CASSFGWLSSYEQYF
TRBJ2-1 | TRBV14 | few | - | TGTGCCAGCAGCCAAGCGGGACTCCCTTACAATGAGCAGTTCTTC | CASSQAGLPYNEQFF
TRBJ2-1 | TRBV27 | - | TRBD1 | TGTGCCAGCACCTTAACACAGGGGAATGAGCAGTTCTTC | CASTLTQGNEQFF
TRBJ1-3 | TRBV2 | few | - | TGTGCCAGCAGTGAATGGGAACGCGGAAACACCATATATTTT | CASSEWERGNTIYF
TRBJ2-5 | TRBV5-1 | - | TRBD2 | TGCGCCAGCAGCTTTCGACTAGCGGGAGGAGAGACCCAGTACTTC | CASSFRLAGGETQYF
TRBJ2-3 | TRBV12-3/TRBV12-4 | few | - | TGTGCCAGCAGTTTAAAGGGGAAGACTAGCACAGATACGCAGTATTTT | CASSLKGKTSTDTQYF
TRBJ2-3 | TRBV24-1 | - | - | TGTGCCACCAGTGATTCCTCAGGGTTGGATACGCAGTATTTT | CATSDSSGLDTQYF
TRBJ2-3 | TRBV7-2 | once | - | TGTGCCAGCAGCTTTTACGGGTCTTACACAGATACGCAGTATTTT | CASSFYGSYTDTQYF
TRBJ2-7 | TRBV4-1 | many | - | TGCGCCAGCAGCCCCCGGACAGAGGGGTACGAGCAGTACTTC | CASSPRTEGYEQYF
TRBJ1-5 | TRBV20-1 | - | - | TGCAGTGCTAGACAGGGACTAAGCAATCAGCCCCAGCATTTT | CSARQGLSNQPQHF
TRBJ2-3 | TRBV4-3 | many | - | TGCGCCAGCAGCTCCGGGAGTGACACAGATACGCAGTATTTT | CASSSGSDTDTQYF
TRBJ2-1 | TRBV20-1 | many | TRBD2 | TGCAGTGCTAGCCCCGCTAGCGGGAGCTACAATGAGCAGTTCTTC | CSASPASGSYNEQFF
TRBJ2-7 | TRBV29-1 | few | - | TGCAGCGCCCGACAGGGCGGGACTCGGGAGCAGTACTTC | CSARQGGTREQYF
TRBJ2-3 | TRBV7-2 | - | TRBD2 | TGTGCCAGCATCTTCCCGGGAGGACCTAGCACAGATACGCAGTATTTT | CASIFPGGPSTDTQYF
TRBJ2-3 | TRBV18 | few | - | TGTGCCAGCTCACCAGAGTCAGTTTCGGATACGCAGTATTTT | CASSPESVSDTQYF
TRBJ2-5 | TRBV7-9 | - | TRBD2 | TGTGCCAGCAGCACCTCACTATGGCGGGAGACCCAAGAGACCCAGTACTTC | CASSTSLWRETQETQYF
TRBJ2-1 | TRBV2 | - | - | TGTGCCGGCAGTGACGCAGGTTTCGCTCGGGAGGAGCAGTTCTTC | CAGSDAGFAREEQFF
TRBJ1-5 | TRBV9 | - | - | TGTGCCAGCAGCGTTAGGTCGTTCAATCAGCCCCAGCATTTT | CASSVRSFNQPQHF
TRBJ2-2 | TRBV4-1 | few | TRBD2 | TGCGCCAGCAGCCAATCCAACGGACTAGATCGAGCCGGGGAGCTGTTTTTT | CASSQSNGLDRAGELFF
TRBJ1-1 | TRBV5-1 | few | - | TGCGCCAGCAGCTTGTTGGGCAGGGCGAACACTGAAGCTTTCTTT | CASSLLGRANTEAFF
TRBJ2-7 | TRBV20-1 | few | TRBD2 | TGCAGTGCTGGCACTAGCGGGACAGCTTCCGAGCAGTACTTC | CSAGTSGTASEQYF
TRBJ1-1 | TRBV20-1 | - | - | TGCAGTGCCAAAGGAGGGGTTTCCACTGAAGCTTTCTTT | CSAKGGVSTEAFF
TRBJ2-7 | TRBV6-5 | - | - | TGTGCCAGCAGTCGTACCAGGGCGCGATACGAGCAGTACTTC | CASSRTRARYEQYF
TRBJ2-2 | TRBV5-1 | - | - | TGCGCCAGCAGCTTGTCGGCCAGGAACACCGGGGAGCTGTTTTTT | CASSLSARNTGELFF
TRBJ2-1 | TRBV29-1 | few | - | TGCAGCGTTGAAGGCGGGATGAGCTCCTACAATGAGCAGTTCTTC | CSVEGGMSSYNEQFF
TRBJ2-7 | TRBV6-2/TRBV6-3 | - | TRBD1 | TGTGCCAGCAGTTACTCGACAGGGAGCGAGCAGTACTTC | CASSYSTGSEQYF
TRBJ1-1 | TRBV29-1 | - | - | TGCAGCGTTAACCGGGGGAGTGGGTCTTCGATGAACACTGAAGCTTTCTTT | CSVNRGSGSSMNTEAFF
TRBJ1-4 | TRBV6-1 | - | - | TGTGCCAGCAAAGCCGCGACAGTCCCTAATGAAAAACTGTTTTTT | CASKAATVPNEKLFF
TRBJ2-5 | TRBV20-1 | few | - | TGCAGTGCTAATTTAGGGCACCAAGAGACCCAGTACTTC | CSANLGHQETQYF
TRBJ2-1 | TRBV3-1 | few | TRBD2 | TGTGCCAGCAGCCAGGCCGGGCTAGCGGGTGGCAATGAGCAGTTCTTC | CASSQAGLAGGNEQFF
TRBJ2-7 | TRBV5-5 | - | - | TGTGCCAGCAGCTTGGCCCACAGGGGAGGTGGTTACGAGCAGTACTTC | CASSLAHRGGGYEQYF
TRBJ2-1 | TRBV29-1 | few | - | TGCAGCGTGGGAGCCCACTCCTACAATGAGCAGTTCTTC | CSVGAHSYNEQFF
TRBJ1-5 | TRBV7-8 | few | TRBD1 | TGTGCCAGCGGGGGACAGGTTAATCAGCCCCAGCATTTT | CASGGQVNQPQHF
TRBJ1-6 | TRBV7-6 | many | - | TGTGCCAGCAGCCGCTTCGGCGGGGCGAATTCACCCCTCCACTTT | CASSRFGGANSPLHF
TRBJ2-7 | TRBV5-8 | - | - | TGTGCCAGCAGATTTACAGGCCTCTACGAGCAGTACTTC | CASRFTGLYEQYF
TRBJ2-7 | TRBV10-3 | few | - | TGTGCCATCAGTGAGTCAGGGGTGTACGAGCAGTACTTC | CAISESGVYEQYF
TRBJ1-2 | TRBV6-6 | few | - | TGTGCCAGCGGGGAGCCGGGGACTAACTATGGCTACACCTTC | CASGEPGTNYGYTF
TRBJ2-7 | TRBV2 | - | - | TGTGCCAGCAGTGGGGCAACGGGCAACTACGAGCAGTACTTC | CASSGATGNYEQYF
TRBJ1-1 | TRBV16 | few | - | TGTGCCAGCAGCCAATCAACGGGTATGAACACTGAAGCTTTCTTT | CASSQSTGMNTEAFF
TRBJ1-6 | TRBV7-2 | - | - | TGTGCCAGCAGCTTCCCCTTGGGGCAGAATTCACCCCTCCACTTT | CASSFPLGQNSPLHF
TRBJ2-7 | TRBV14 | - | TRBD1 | TGTGCCAGCAGCGAACAGGGGGTACCGGAGCAGTACTTC | CASSEQGVPEQYF
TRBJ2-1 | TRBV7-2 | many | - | TGTGCCAGCAGCTTAGCACCTAACAATGAGCAGTTCTTC | CASSLAPNNEQFF
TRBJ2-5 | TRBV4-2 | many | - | TGTGCCAGCAGCCAAGATTTCGGCAACCAAGAGACCCAGTACTTC | CASSQDFGNQETQYF
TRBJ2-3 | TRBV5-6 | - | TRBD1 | TGTGCCAGCAGACCGGGACAGTCTAGCACAGATACGCAGTATTTT | CASRPGQSSTDTQYF